This TCR beta chain was identified during a study of blood T cell repertoires in COVID-19. Study-level information: Sources were T cells, B-cell-depleted T cells, or PBMCs; the material itself was cDNA or gDNA.

The V and J ends lost 3 bases and 0 bases respectively, with 14 bases between them. This CDR3 has 17 residues. The V gene's germline CDR1 is SGHDN and CDR2 FVKESK. This table comes from immunoSEQ multiplex PCR, and its TCRdb copy is limited to in-frame clones, with some not included. The data show around 430,000 clones, with 70% to 90% seen just once and 10% to 15% held by the top ten. The gene calls are TRBV14 and TRBJ2-2; no clear D. This clonotype originated in a woman aged 45-65 years with COVID-19, enrolled during active disease. Source material: peripheral blood. Here the CDR3 DNA reads TGTGCCAGCAGCCACTACCCACTGACAACGAACACCGGGGAGCTGTTTTTT. This gives the protein CASSHYPLTTNTGELFF.